This T cell receptor (beta chain) appears in the sequencing data of a study of regulatory T cells in long-lasting Graves disease. Overall study results and limits: Persistent Graves' patients had lower TCR diversity than newly diagnosed ones. Only a small sample size was used, which may have cut accuracy.

Time point denoted: persistent/refractory GD, antithyroid drugs over 5 years with positive TRAb. From RNA extracted from PBMCs, the TCR library was made. Germline V CDR1 and CDR2: LNHNV, YYDKDF (reference sequence). This CDR3 is 12 amino acids long. To note about this clonotype: The antigen is not known. Compared with germline, one end of the junction differs, possibly owing to a read error.

Arm-PCR with iRepertoire HTBI primers amplified the CDR3 regions for these TCR beta libraries. TCRdb recomputed calls from the multiplex PCR reads with MiXCR, one row per CDR3 protein. This table has over 450,000 distinct CDR3 sequences, 20% to 25% appearing once. The source was peripheral blood mononuclear cells (PBMCs), collected when the disease was refractory, from a patient treated with antithyroid drugs. The chain employs TRBV15 and TRBJ2-2; TRBD2 might be the D (6 bases). The TCR comes from a female donor with Graves disease. CDR3 residues: CASLGSGGELVF. In DNA, the CDR3 is TGTGCCTCACTAGGATCGGGCGGGGAGCTGGTTTTT.